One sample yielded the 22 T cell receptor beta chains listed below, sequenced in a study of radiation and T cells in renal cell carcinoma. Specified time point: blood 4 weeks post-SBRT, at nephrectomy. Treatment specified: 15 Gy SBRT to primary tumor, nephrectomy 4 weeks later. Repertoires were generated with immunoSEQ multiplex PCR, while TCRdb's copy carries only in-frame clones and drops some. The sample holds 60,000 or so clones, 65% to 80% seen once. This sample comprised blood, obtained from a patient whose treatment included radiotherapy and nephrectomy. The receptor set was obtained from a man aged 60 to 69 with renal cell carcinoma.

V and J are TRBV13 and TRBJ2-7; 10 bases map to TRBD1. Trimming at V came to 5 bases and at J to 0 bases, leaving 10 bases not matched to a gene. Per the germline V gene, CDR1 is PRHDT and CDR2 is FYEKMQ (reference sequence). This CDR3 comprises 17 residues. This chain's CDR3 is CASSVGSGTGVSYEQYF. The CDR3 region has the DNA TGTGCCAGCAGCGTTGGGTCCGGGACAGGGGTCTCCTACGAGCAGTACTTC.

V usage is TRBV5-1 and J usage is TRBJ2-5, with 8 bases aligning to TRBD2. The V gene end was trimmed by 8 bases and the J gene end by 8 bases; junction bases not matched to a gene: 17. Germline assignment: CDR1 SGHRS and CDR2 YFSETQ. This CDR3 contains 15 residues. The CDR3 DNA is TGCGCCAGTTCCTCAGCGATTTCGGGAGGGGATACCCAGTACTTC. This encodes CASSSAISGGDTQYF.

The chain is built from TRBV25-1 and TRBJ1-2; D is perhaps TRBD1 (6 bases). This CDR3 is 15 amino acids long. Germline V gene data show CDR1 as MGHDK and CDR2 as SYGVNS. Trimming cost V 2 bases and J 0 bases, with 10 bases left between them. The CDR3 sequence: CASSEGGHTNYGYTF. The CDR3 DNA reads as TGTGCCAGCAGTGAAGGGGGCCATACTAACTATGGCTACACCTTC.

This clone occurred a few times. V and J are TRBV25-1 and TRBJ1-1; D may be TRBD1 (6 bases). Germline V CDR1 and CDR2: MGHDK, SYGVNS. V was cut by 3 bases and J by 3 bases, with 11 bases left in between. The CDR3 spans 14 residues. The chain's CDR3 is CASSEAQGHTEAFF. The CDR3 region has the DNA TGTGCCAGCAGTGAGGCACAGGGTCACACTGAAGCTTTCTTT. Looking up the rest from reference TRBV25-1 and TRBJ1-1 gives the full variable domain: EADIYQTPRYLVIGTGKKITLECSQTMGHDKMYWYQQDPGMELHLIHYSYGVNSTEKGDLSSESTVSRIRTEHFPLTLESARPSHTSQYLCASSEAQGHTEAFFGQGTRLTVV.

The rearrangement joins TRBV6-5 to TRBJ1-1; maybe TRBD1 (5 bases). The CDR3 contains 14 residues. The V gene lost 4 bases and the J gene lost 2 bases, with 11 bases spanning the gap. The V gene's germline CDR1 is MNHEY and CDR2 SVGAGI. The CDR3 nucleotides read TGTGCCAGCAGTTTCGGACAACTAAACACTGAAGCTTTCTTT. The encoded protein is CASSFGQLNTEAFF.

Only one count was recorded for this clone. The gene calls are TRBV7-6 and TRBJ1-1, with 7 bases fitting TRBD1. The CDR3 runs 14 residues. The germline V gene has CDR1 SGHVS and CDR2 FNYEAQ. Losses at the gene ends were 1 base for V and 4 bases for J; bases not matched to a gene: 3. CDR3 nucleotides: TGTGCCAGCAGCTTAGGACAGGGTTTCACTGAAGCTTTCTTT. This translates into CASSLGQGFTEAFF.

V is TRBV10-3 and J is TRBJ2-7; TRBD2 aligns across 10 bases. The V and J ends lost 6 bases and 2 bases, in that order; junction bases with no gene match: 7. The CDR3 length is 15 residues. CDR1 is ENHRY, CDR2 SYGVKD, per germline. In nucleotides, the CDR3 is TGTGCCATCAGCAGAGGACTAGCGGCCACCTACGAGCAGTACGTC. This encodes CAISRGLAATYEQYV.

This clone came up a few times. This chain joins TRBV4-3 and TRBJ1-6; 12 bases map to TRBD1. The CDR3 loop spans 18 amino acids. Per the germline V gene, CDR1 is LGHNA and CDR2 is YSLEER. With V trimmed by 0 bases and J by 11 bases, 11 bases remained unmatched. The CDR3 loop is CASSQDRRSGQGATPLHF. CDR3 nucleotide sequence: TGCGCCAGCAGCCAAGATAGGCGGTCGGGACAGGGGGCTACACCCCTCCACTTT.

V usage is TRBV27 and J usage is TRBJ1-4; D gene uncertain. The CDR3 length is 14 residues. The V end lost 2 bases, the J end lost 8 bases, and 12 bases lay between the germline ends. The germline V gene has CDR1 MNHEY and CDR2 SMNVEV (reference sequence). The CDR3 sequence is CASSLMGEVEKLFF. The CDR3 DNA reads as TGTGCCAGCAGTTTAATGGGAGAGGTGGAAAAACTGTTTTTT.

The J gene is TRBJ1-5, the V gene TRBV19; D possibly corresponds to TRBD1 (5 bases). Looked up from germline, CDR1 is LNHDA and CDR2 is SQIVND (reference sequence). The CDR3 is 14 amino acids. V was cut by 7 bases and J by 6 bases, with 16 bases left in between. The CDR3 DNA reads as TGTGCCAGTAATCCTGGCGGGGCCGGTCAGCCCCAGCATTTT. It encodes CASNPGGAGQPQHF.

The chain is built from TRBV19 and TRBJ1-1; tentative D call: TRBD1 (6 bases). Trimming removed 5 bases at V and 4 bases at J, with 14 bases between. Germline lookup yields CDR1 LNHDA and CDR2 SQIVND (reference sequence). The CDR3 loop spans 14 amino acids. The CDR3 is CASSGGNRVTEAFF. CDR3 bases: TGTGCCAGTAGTGGGGGCAACAGGGTCACTGAAGCTTTCTTT.

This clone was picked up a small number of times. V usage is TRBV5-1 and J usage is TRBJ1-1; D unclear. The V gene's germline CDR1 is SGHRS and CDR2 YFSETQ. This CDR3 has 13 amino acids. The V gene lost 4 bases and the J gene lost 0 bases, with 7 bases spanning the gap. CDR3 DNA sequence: TGCGCCAGCAGCCCGATGGTGAACACTGAAGCTTTCTTT. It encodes CASSPMVNTEAFF.

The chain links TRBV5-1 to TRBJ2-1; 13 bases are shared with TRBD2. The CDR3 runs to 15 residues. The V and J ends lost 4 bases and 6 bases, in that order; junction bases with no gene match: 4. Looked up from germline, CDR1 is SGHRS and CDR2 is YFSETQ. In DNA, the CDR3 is TGCGCCAGCAGCGGGACTAGCGGGACGATCAATGAGCAGTTCTTC. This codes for CASSGTSGTINEQFF.

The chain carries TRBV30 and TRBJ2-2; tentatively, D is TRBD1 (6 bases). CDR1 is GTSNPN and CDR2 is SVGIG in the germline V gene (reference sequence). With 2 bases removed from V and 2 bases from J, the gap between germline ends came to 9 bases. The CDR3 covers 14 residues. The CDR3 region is CAWSWDTNTGELFF. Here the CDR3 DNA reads TGTGCCTGGAGTTGGGACACCAACACCGGGGAGCTGTTTTTT.

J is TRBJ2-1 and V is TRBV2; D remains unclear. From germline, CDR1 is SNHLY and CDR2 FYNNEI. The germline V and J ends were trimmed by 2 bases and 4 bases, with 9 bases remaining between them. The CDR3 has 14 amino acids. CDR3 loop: CASSEQTGYNEQFF. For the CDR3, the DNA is TGTGCCAGCAGTGAACAAACCGGGTACAATGAGCAGTTCTTC.

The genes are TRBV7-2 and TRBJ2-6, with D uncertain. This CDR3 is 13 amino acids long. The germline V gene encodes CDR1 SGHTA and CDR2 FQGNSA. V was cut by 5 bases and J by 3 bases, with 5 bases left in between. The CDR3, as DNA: TGTGCCAGCAGCCTCGGTGGGGCCAACGTCCTGACTTTC. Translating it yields CASSLGGANVLTF.

In nucleotides, the CDR3 is TGCGCCAGCAGAGGGACTAGCGGGAGGGGAGAGACCCAGTACTTC. It is translated as CASRGTSGRGETQYF. The chain combines TRBV10-2 with TRBJ2-5; 16 bases line up with TRBD2. Germline CDR1 and CDR2: WSHSY and SAAADI. This CDR3 spans 15 amino acids. J was trimmed by 4 bases and V by 6 bases; bases with no gene match: 2.

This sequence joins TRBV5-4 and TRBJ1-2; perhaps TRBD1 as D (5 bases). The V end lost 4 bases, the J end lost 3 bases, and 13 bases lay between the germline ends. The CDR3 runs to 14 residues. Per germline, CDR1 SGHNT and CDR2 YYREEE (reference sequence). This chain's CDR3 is CASSPGGVDYGYTF. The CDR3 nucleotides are TGTGCCAGCAGCCCCGGGGGGGTTGACTATGGCTACACCTTC.

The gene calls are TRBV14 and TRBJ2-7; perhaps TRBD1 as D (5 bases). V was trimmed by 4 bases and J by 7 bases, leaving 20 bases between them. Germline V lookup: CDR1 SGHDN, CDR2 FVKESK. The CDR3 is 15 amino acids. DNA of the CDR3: TGTGCCAGCAGCCCGATCGGGCTGCAGGGCGGAGAGCAGTACTTC. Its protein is CASSPIGLQGGEQYF.

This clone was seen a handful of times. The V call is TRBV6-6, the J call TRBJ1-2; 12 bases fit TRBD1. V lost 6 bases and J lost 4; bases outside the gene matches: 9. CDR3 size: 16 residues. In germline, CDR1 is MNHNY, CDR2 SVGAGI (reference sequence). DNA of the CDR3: TGTGCCAGCAGCCAGGGACAGGGGGCTATCGGCTATGGCTACACCTTC. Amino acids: CASSQGQGAIGYGYTF.

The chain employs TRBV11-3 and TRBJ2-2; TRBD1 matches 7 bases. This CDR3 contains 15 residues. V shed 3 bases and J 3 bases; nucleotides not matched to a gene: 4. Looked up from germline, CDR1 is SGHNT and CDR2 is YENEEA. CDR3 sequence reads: CASSFNRGYTGELFF. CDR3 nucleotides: TGTGCCAGCAGCTTCAACAGGGGATACACCGGGGAGCTGTTTTTT.

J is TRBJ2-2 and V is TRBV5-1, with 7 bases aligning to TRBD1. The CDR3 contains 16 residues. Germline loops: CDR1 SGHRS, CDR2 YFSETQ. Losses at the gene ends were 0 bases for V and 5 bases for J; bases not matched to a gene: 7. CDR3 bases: TGCGCCAGCAGCTTGGGTAGGGGGCGCGAAACCGGGGAGCTGTTTTTT. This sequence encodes CASSLGRGRETGELFF.